This T cell receptor beta chain was sequenced for a study of CD8+ T cells in alopecia areata. Germline CDR1 MNHEY, CDR2 SMNVEV (reference sequence). V lost 1 base and J lost 0, with 4 bases in between. This CDR3 has 15 amino acids. General study findings and limits: In lesional scalp, particularly from alopecia totalis/universalis, clonality was higher than in normal scalp.

A remark on this clone: Its antigen is not identified. The sample carries other DNA sequences with the same CDR3.

Extracted RNA was reverse transcribed, and the resulting cDNA served as sequencing template. The repertoire was sequenced with immunoSEQ multiplex PCR; TCRdb's copy has only in-frame clones and lacks some. The table records approximately 150,000 clones, 45% to 60% of them present only once. Material: CD4+ T cells sorted from blood. The receptor was derived from a human donor with alopecia areata. The chain joins TRBV27 to TRBJ2-6, with D hard to call. The CDR3 DNA sequence: TGTGCCAGCAGTTTATGGGGCTCTGGGGCCAACGTCCTGACTTTC. Translation: CASSLWGSGANVLTF.